This entry lists 21 T cell receptor beta chains sequenced from one sample in a study of blood T cell repertoires in COVID-19. Libraries were prepared by immunoSEQ multiplex PCR; TCRdb keeps only in-frame clonotypes and omits some of them. This table holds roughly 300,000 clones, 92% found once. The sample consisted of PBMCs or T cells enriched from blood (not recorded which). These receptors all stem from a woman in her 30s who had recovered from COVID-19.

The V gene is TRBV10-3, the J gene TRBJ2-2, with TRBD2 as a possible D gene (5 bases). CDR1 is ENHRY, CDR2 SYGVKD, per germline. The germline V and J ends were trimmed by 6 bases and 6 bases, with 14 bases remaining between them. This CDR3 spans 14 amino acids. The CDR3 DNA follows: TGTGCCATCAGAAGTGGGGTGGACTCCGGGGAGCTGTTTTTT. Amino acids: CAIRSGVDSGELFF.

The chain couples TRBV11-2 to TRBJ2-1; 8 nucleotides align to TRBD2. The V segment lost 2 bases and the J segment 5 bases; nucleotides outside the gene matches: 17. Germline CDR1 reads SGHAT; CDR2 reads FQNNGV. The CDR3 contains 19 residues. This CDR3 reads CASSLPRTAQREIDNEQFF. In nucleotides, the CDR3 is TGTGCCAGCAGCTTACCCCGGACAGCCCAGCGGGAGATCGACAATGAGCAGTTCTTC. Variable domain in full (rest from reference TRBV11-2 and TRBJ2-1): EAGVAQSPRYKIIEKRQSVAFWCNPISGHATLYWYQQILGQGPKLLIQFQNNGVVDDSQLPKDRFSAERLKGVDSTLKIQPAKLEDSAVYLCASSLPRTAQREIDNEQFFGPGTRLTVL.

This chain connects TRBV12-3 or TRBV12-4 to TRBJ1-1; D not certain. The CDR3 spans 13 residues. The V end was cut by 8 bases, the J end by 2 bases, with 12 bases between. The CDR3 sequence is CASGVEGNTEAFF. CDR3 sequence (DNA): TGTGCCAGCGGTGTTGAGGGTAACACTGAAGCTTTCTTT.

V is TRBV5-4 and J is TRBJ2-1; D unclear. In germline, CDR1 is SGHNT, CDR2 YYREEE (reference sequence). Trimming left V 0 bases short and J 7 bases short, with 5 bases between. This CDR3 contains 12 residues. CDR3 amino acids: CASSLVSNEQFF. In DNA form, the CDR3 reads TGTGCCAGCAGCTTGGTTAGTAATGAGCAGTTCTTC.

This chain links TRBV9 with TRBJ2-7, with TRBD2 matching over 7 bases. CDR3 size: 12 residues. The V gene end was trimmed by 7 bases and the J gene end by 3 bases; junction bases not matched to a gene: 4. Germline V gene sequence: CDR1 SGDLS, CDR2 YYNGEE. This chain's CDR3 is CASSGRGYEQYF. In DNA form, the CDR3 reads TGTGCCAGCTCAGGGAGGGGCTACGAGCAGTACTTC.

The V gene is TRBV28, the J gene TRBJ2-7, with TRBD1 matching 10 bases. Germline CDR1 reads MDHEN; CDR2 reads SYDVKM. Trimming cost V 6 bases and J 4 bases; bases outside gene matches: 6. The CDR3 is 14 amino acids. This CDR3 is CASSSGQGRYEQYF. The CDR3 nucleotides read TGTGCCAGCAGCTCGGGACAGGGGAGATACGAGCAGTACTTC.

The chain links TRBV5-5 to TRBJ1-2; 8 bases map to TRBD1. CDR1 is SGHKS and CDR2 is YYEKEE in the germline V gene (reference sequence). The CDR3 is 14 amino acids. J gave up 0 bases and V 3 bases, and 1 base lay outside the gene matches. The CDR3 reads CASSSTGANYGYTF. The CDR3 DNA is TGTGCCAGCAGCTCGACAGGGGCTAACTATGGCTACACCTTC. The full variable domain, in which reference TRBV5-5 and TRBJ1-2 provide the parts outside the CDR3, is DAGVTQSPTHLIKTRGQQVTLRCSPISGHKSVSWYQQVLGQGPQFIFQYYEKEERGRGNFPDRFSARQFPNYSSELNVNALLLGDSALYLCASSSTGANYGYTFGSGTRLTVV.

This chain links TRBV18 with TRBJ2-1, with TRBD2 matching over 15 bases. J gave up 10 bases and V 3 bases, and 7 bases lay outside the gene matches. Germline V lookup: CDR1 KGHSH, CDR2 LQKENI. This CDR3 comprises 16 residues. This CDR3 reads CASSPRTSGGAGEQFF. The CDR3 bases are TGTGCCAGCTCACCCCGGACTAGCGGGGGGGCCGGCGAGCAGTTCTTC.

The chain recombines TRBV28 with TRBJ1-6; no clear D. Per the germline V gene, CDR1 is MDHEN and CDR2 is SYDVKM. The CDR3 spans 15 residues. V was pared by 7 bases and J by 7 bases, with 17 bases between. This CDR3 reads CASTQTLGGNSPLHF. CDR3 coding DNA: TGTGCCAGCACCCAGACTCTTGGCGGCAATTCACCCCTCCACTTT.

V is TRBV20-1 and J is TRBJ1-2; TRBD1 matches 10 bases. The germline V gene has CDR1 DFQATT and CDR2 SNEGSKA (reference sequence). The CDR3 loop spans 13 amino acids. The trim removed 3 bases at V and 4 bases at J, leaving 2 bases unmatched. This CDR3 is CSASGQGGYGYTF. CDR3 nucleotide sequence: TGCAGTGCTAGTGGACAGGGGGGCTATGGCTACACCTTC.

The chain couples TRBV19 to TRBJ1-4; D possibly corresponds to TRBD1 (6 bases). The CDR3 loop spans 14 amino acids. Deletions cut 6 bases from V and 0 bases from J, with 8 bases between. The germline gives CDR1 LNHDA, CDR2 SQIVND (reference sequence). Here the CDR3 reads CASRGGATNEKLFF. CDR3 sequence (DNA): TGTGCCAGTAGAGGGGGGGCAACTAATGAAAAACTGTTTTTT.

V is TRBV7-8 and J is TRBJ1-3; 7 nucleotides align to TRBD1. Per the germline V gene, CDR1 is SGHVS and CDR2 is FQNEAQ. This CDR3 spans 16 amino acids. Trimming at V came to 5 bases and at J to 3 bases, leaving 10 bases not matched to a gene. The CDR3 DNA is TGTGCCAGCAGCAAACTTAGGACAGGCTATGGAAACACCATATATTTT. This codes for CASSKLRTGYGNTIYF.

The chain's CDR3 is CAWTGQGLGYTF. CDR3 coding DNA: TGTGCCTGGACGGGACAGGGGTTGGGCTACACCTTC. This chain uses TRBV30 with TRBJ1-2; 10 bases are a match to TRBD1. CDR3 length: 12 amino acids. The germline CDR1 and CDR2 sequences are GTSNPN and SVGIG (reference sequence). Trimming took 4 bases from V and 8 from J; bases not matched to a gene: 4.

Turning to this clone: Mismatch with germline at one junction end may stem from a read error. The J gene is TRBJ1-1, the V gene TRBV28; a possible D gene is TRBD1 (6 bases). The CDR3 is 16 residues long. CDR1 MDHEN and CDR2 SYDVKM come from the germline V gene. CDR3: CASSSLPSDRNTEAFF. DNA of the CDR3: TGTGCGAGCAGTAGTCTCCCATCGGACAGAAACACTGAAGCTTTCTTT.

V usage is TRBV3-1 (or the pseudogene TRBV3-2) and J usage is TRBJ2-2, with D possibly TRBD1 on 7 matching bases. Germline V gene data show CDR1 as LGHDT and CDR2 as YNNKEL (reference sequence). Trimming stripped 4 bases from V and 9 bases from J, with 18 bases between. The CDR3 runs to 15 residues. CDR3 residues: CASSLSGGQSRELFF. The CDR3, as DNA: TGTGCCAGCAGCCTCTCCGGGGGACAGTCAAGGGAGCTGTTTTTT.

The chain carries TRBV4-3 and TRBJ2-3, with TRBD2 matching over 10 bases. The CDR3 contains 17 residues. V lost 0 bases and J lost 5; bases outside the gene matches: 8. The germline gives CDR1 LGHNA, CDR2 YSLEER. This chain's CDR3 is CASSQDPASGSIDTQYF. The CDR3 bases are TGCGCCAGCAGCCAAGATCCGGCTAGCGGGAGTATAGATACGCAGTATTTT.

V gene TRBV7-2 combines with J gene TRBJ1-6; tentatively, D is TRBD1 (5 bases). Trimming cost V 7 bases and J 4 bases, with 11 bases left between them. The CDR3 sequence is 14 residues long. CDR1 is SGHTA, CDR2 FQGNSA, per germline. DNA for the CDR3: TGTGCCAGCACACGGGACTTGTATAATTCACCCCTCCACTTT. Protein sequence: CASTRDLYNSPLHF.

This sequence joins TRBV7-9 and TRBJ1-5; D ambiguous. The CDR3 contains 14 residues. V gave up 3 bases and J gave up 3 bases, with 9 bases separating them. CDR1 SEHNR and CDR2 FQNEAQ come from the germline V gene (reference sequence). This chain's CDR3 is CASSFQQDNQPQHF. CDR3 nucleotides: TGTGCCAGCAGCTTCCAGCAGGACAATCAGCCCCAGCATTTT. The variable domain in full, completed from reference TRBV7-9 and TRBJ1-5, reads DTGVSQNPRHKITKRGQNVTFRCDPISEHNRLYWYRQTLGQGPEFLTYFQNEAQLEKSRLLSDRFSAERPKGSFSTLEIQRTEQGDSAMYLCASSFQQDNQPQHFGDGTRLSIL.

The gene calls are TRBV27 and TRBJ2-7; TRBD1 matches at 8 bases. With 5 bases clipped from V and 3 bases from J, the junction kept 9 bases outside the gene matches. Germline loops: CDR1 MNHEY, CDR2 SMNVEV (reference sequence). This CDR3 contains 15 residues. As DNA, the CDR3 is TGTGCCAGCAGTCCGGACACCGGACAGGGCTACGAGCAGTACTTC. Protein product: CASSPDTGQGYEQYF.

This chain uses TRBV25-1 with TRBJ1-1; D is unclear. Deletions cut 3 bases from V and 0 bases from J, with 5 bases between. The CDR3 loop spans 13 amino acids. Germline V gene sequence: CDR1 MGHDK, CDR2 SYGVNS. Here the CDR3 DNA reads TGTGCCAGCAGTGACGGTTTGAACACTGAAGCTTTCTTT. Protein sequence: CASSDGLNTEAFF.

This chain connects TRBV27 to TRBJ1-6; 8 nucleotides agree with TRBD1. The CDR3 has 15 amino acids. Germline CDR1 reads MNHEY; CDR2 reads SMNVEV (reference sequence). The V gene end was trimmed by 2 bases and the J gene end by 10 bases; junction bases not matched to a gene: 7. This chain's CDR3 is CASSLTGTGASPLHF. The CDR3 bases are TGTGCCAGCAGTTTAACCGGGACAGGCGCGTCACCCCTCCACTTT.